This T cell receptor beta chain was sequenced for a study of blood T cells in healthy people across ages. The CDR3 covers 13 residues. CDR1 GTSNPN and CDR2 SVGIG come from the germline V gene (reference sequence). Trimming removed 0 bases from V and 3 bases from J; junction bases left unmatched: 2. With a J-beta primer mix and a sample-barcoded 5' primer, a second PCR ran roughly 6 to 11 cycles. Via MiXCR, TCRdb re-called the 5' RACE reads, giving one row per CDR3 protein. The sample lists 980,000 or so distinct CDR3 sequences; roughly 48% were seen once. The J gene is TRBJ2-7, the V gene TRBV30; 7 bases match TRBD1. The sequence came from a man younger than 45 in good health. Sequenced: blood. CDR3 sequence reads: CAWSVGTDYEQYF. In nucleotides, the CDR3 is TGTGCCTGGAGTGTCGGGACAGACTACGAGCAGTACTTC.